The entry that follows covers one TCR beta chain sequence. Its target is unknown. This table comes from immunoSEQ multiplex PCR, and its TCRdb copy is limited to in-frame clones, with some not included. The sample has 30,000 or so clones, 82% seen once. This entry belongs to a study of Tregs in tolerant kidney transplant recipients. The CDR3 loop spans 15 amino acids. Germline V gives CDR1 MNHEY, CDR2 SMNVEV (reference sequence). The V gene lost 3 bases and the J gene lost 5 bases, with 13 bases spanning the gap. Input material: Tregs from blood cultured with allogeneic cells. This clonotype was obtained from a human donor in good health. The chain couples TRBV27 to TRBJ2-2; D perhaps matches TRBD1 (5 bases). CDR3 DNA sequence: TGTGCCAGCAGTTTCCAGGGTTACGGGACCGGGGAGCTGTTTTTT. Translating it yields CASSFQGYGTGELFF.